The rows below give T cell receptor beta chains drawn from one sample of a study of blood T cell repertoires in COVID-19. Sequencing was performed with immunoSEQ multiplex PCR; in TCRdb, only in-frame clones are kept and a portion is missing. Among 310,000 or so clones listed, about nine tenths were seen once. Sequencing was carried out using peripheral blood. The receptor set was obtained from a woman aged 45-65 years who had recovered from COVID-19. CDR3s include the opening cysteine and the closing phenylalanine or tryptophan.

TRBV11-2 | CASSLVSDRYHTEAFF
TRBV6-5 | CASSYHGQGFAEAFF
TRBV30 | CAWRTGVTGELFF
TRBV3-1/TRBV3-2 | CASSPSSGNTIYF
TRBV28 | CASSSVQGRPMPYEQYF
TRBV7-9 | CASSLPREHSNQPQHF
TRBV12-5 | CASGTFTFEAFF
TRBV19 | CASNHLKGRGDGNTIYF
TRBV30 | CALAQGPSSGNTIYF
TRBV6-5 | CASSLQGGLPLHF
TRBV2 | CASSVTGGAVNTEAFF
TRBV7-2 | CASSLAGGETQYF
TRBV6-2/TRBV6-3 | CASSYIPQLGQPSTDTQYF
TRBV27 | CASGQGMSSGNTIYF
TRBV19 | CASSPRTSGRGKAEQYF
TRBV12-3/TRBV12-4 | CASRVQGKEAFF
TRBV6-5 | CASSTQGAGETQYF
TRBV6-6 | CASRPGQGYEQYF
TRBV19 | CASSIGDNLSGNTIYF
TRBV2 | CASSVGRLNSPLHF
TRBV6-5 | CASSNRGLRGETQYF
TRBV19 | CASSMGLAGYEQYF
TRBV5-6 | CASSLRVTGSYNSPLHF
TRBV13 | CASSSNTGTGGNEQYF
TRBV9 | CASSRGQGFYEQYF
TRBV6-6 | CASSKHSQFNTEAFF
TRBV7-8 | CASSWTSGDYEQYF
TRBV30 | CAWSLTWTGSNEQFF
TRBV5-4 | CASSLAGIHYGYTF
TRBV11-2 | CASSFGGGSSSYNEQFF
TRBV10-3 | CAISKTGPSTDTQYF
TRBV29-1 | CSVERGQGAGGYTF
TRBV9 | CASSVEGATDTQYF
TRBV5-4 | CASSSMTGRNTEAFF
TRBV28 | CASRWGTGAYEQYF
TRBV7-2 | CASSPQGASTEAFF
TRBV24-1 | CATSAGGVYEQYF
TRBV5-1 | CASSPYTLNTEAFF
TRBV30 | CAWSTVIYGYTF
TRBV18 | CASSSLSAGDDTQYF
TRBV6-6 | CASTKQGLNEKLFF
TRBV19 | CASSSGGPGGAMTEAFF
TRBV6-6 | CASRTDRGAYGYTF
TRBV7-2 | CASSLRLARDEQFF
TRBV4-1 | CASSQDRNGYTF